This paragraph covers one T cell receptor beta chain sequence. Its antigen is unidentified. Mismatch repair deficiency was confirmed in all patients, by PCR or immunohistochemistry. TCRs were sequenced from a few patients responding to pembrolizumab. Trimming cost V 5 bases and J 4 bases; bases outside gene matches: 10. Looked up from germline, CDR1 is PRHDT and CDR2 is FYEKMQ (reference sequence). CDR3 size: 15 residues. This record belongs to a study of PD-1 blockade in mismatch repair-deficient tumors. Study in general: All were previously treated, progressing patients with some twelve mismatch repair-deficient cancer types.

Clones were read by immunoSEQ multiplex PCR, and TCRdb kept only the in-frame ones, dropping some. Among around 23,000 clones listed, 83% were seen once. The study's findings and limits: Tumor-resident clones, often undetectable pretreatment in blood, expanded then contracted after pembrolizumab.

The material sequenced was peripheral blood, taken 12 weeks after starting pembrolizumab. The sequence derives from an adult with mismatch repair-deficient cancer. The rearrangement uses TRBV13 and TRBJ2-7; TRBD1 matches 8 bases. Written as DNA, the CDR3 is TGTGCCAGCAGCCCCCGGACAGGGCGAGGTTACGAGCAGTACTTC. Protein sequence: CASSPRTGRGYEQYF.